This T cell receptor (beta chain) was found in a study of regulatory T cells in long-lasting Graves disease (dated by TCRdb to about 2021). A note on the overall study: Persistent Graves' disease was defined as persistently positive TSH receptor autoantibodies together with antithyroid drug treatment for over 5 years. This study used TCR sequencing and RNA sequencing of peripheral blood to compare persistent Graves' disease patients against newly diagnosed Graves' disease patients. A total of around 33 samples underwent TCR sequencing, from about 13 patients with persistent Graves' disease and some 20 patients with newly diagnosed Graves' disease. The study was registered as a clinical trial and conducted in China. In the clinical cohort, patients with persistent Graves' disease had used antithyroid drugs for an average of roughly 10 years.

Per the publication, the time point label means: persistent/refractory GD, antithyroid drugs over 5 years with positive TRAb. For both TCR sequencing and RNA sequencing, RNA was extracted from PBMCs in TRIzol. The diagnosis of Graves' disease was made according to American Thyroid Association guidelines. Recruitment of patients was carried out at an endocrinology department in Xi'an, China. From each patient, 7.5 to 10 milliliters of peripheral blood was collected into an EDTA anticoagulant tube. Ficoll Paque Plus density gradient separation was used to isolate PBMCs, and no further T cell sorting was done. An Agilent 2100 Bioanalyzer and agarose gel were used to check RNA quality, and a NanoDrop 2000 was used to measure RNA concentration. The research as a whole found: Preferential use of TRBV28, TRBJ1-2 and TRBJ2-5 was observed in persistent disease, whereas TRBV20-1 and TRBJ2-1 were favored in newly diagnosed disease. Only the TCR beta chain was sequenced and analyzed. Because the primary lesion, thyroid tissue, could not be accessed, the study looked at peripheral blood alone. The authors noted that the small sample size was a limitation that may lower accuracy. Patients with persistent disease shared more public clonotypes (under 3,000) than newly diagnosed patients did (around 1,000). Compared with newly diagnosed patients, persistent Graves' disease patients had lower TCR Shannon entropy and fewer highly expanded clones, which suggests clonal expansion.

Libraries were prepared through multiplex PCR. For sequencing, an Illumina HiSeq 4000 was employed. TCR beta libraries were built with iRepertoire HTBI primers and Arm-PCR amplification of CDR3 regions. PCR products were gel purified before sequencing. Concerning the study's data processing: A total of 60 to 80 TRBV and about 13 TRBJ segments were identified across samples and were used for gene usage analysis of CDR3 amino acid clonotypes. COPE and FqMerger were used to merge the filtered high-quality paired reads into contigs. BLAST was used to align contigs to the IMGT TRBV, TRBD and TRBJ reference genes, and CDR3 was defined following IMGT. Clonotypes above 0.1% frequency were classified as highly expanded clones. Repertoire diversity was measured by Shannon entropy, and V-J evenness by the Gini coefficient. Clonotypes shared by more than one individual were considered public. TCRdb handled the public reads itself, with Q25 trimming in fastp and clone calling in MiXCR, and kept productive beta chains. Rows with a matching CDR3 protein are joined into one entry that keeps the most common DNA and genes. The V and J calls were determined by TCRdb, not by the authors. The sample table holds hundreds of thousands of distinct CDR3 sequences, of which about a fifth were seen once. The ten largest clones take up more than 6% of the sample.

V loses 0 bases at its end and J loses 6 bases; junction bases beyond the gene matches: 3. CDR1 and CDR2, per the germline V gene, are MNHEY and SVGEGT. The CDR3 numbers 16 residues from cysteine through phenylalanine. Just the 48-base CDR3 DNA is kept, in frame starting at base 1. As to this clonotype: Its antigen specificity is not known. It has no much larger one-base neighbor in the sample; base qualities were not kept.

The sample here was peripheral blood mononuclear cells (PBMCs), taken when the disease was refractory, from a patient treated with antithyroid drugs. The TCR originated in a female donor with Graves disease. This sequence uses TRBV6-2 or TRBV6-3 and TRBJ1-6; 9 junctional bases match TRBD1. Here the CDR3 is given as CASSYSTTGGNSPLHF. The nucleotide sequence is TGTGCCAGCAGTTACTCGACGACAGGGGGTAATTCACCCCTCCACTTT.